The source of this T cell receptor (beta chain) is a study of T-cell reconstitution after alpha-beta-depleted transplantation in children. Findings and limits, study-wide: Newly made T cells mostly supplied T-cell counts and diversity one year after transplant. At day 60, the high TCRbeta diversity found in some patients originated from recipient T cells and thymic progenitors that had survived. Expanded graft clones, several hundred of them, were reportedly the source of alpha-beta T cells about two months after transplant.

The V end lost 2 bases, the J end lost 0 bases, and 14 bases lay between the germline ends. CDR1 and CDR2 (germline): SGHKS, YYEKEE (reference sequence). This CDR3 spans 16 amino acids. This clonotype occurred many times. Its antigen remains unidentified. Unique molecular identifiers were incorporated into the prepared TCRbeta library. TCRdb reprocessed the PCR reads via MiXCR and lists one record per CDR3 protein. The data contain more than 200,000 distinct CDR3 sequences, more than 20% of them seen just once; the ten biggest clones take up approximately 2.5%. This specimen consisted of PBMCs, obtained before TCRalphabeta/CD19-depleted stem cell transplant. The genes are TRBV5-5 and TRBJ2-5; no clear D gene. The clonotype was recovered from a girl aged 2-10 years with Fanconi anemia, due to receive a stem cell transplant. The CDR3 spells CASSFKSTGYQETQYF. The CDR3 nucleotides read TGTGCCAGCAGCTTCAAGTCGACTGGGTACCAAGAGACCCAGTACTTC.